What follows describes a single T cell receptor beta chain. The data originate from a study of OX40 agonist ivuxolimab in advanced cancers. The CDR3 has 17 residues. Germline lookup yields CDR1 SGHAT and CDR2 FQNNGV. Trimming cost V 7 bases and J 2 bases; bases outside gene matches: 11. Method: immunoSEQ multiplex PCR; TCRdb's copy keeps in-frame clones and lacks some. The sample includes some 90,000 clones, around 87% of them seen just once. The chain is built from TRBV11-2 and TRBJ2-1; 10 nucleotides match TRBD1. The sample in question was CD4+ or CD8+ T cells sorted from blood, obtained in a trial of the OX40 agonist ivuxolimab. The sequence came from an adult with an advanced solid tumor such as melanoma, head and neck, liver or kidney cancer. CDR3 amino acids: CASTFLGQGKTYNEQFF. The CDR3 DNA reads as TGTGCCAGCACCTTCCTGGGACAGGGGAAGACCTACAATGAGCAGTTCTTC.